The clone carrying this TCR beta chain appeared many times. The entry originates in a study of regulatory T cells in long-lasting Graves disease. About the research overall: Antithyroid drugs had been taken under 3 months by newly diagnosed Graves' patients.

Time point in this sample: newly diagnosed GD, antithyroid drugs for less than 3 months. Researchers made the TCR library from RNA that was extracted from PBMCs. Construction of TCR beta libraries relied on iRepertoire HTBI primers and on Arm-PCR targeting CDR3 regions. TCRdb reprocessed the multiplex PCR reads via MiXCR and lists one record per CDR3 protein. This table holds under 250,000 distinct CDR3 sequences, 15% to 20% found once. The CDR3 runs 15 residues. The germline V and J ends were trimmed by 3 bases and 3 bases, with 15 bases remaining between them. Germline V gene data show CDR1 as SNHLY and CDR2 as FYNNEI. This same sample was also taken into another study, of T cells in Graves' hyperthyroidism and ophthalmopathy. That publication notes: HTBI primers were used for first-round RT-PCR of the TCR CDR3.

The material sequenced was peripheral blood mononuclear cells (PBMCs), taken at new diagnosis, from a patient treated with antithyroid drugs. V usage is TRBV2 and J usage is TRBJ2-7, with D possibly called TRBD1 or TRBD2 (5 bases each). The receptor comes from a woman in her 30s with Graves disease. CDR3 in DNA: TGTGCCAGCAGTGATATTACCCAGGGAGTCTACGAGCAGTACTTC. It translates to CASSDITQGVYEQYF.